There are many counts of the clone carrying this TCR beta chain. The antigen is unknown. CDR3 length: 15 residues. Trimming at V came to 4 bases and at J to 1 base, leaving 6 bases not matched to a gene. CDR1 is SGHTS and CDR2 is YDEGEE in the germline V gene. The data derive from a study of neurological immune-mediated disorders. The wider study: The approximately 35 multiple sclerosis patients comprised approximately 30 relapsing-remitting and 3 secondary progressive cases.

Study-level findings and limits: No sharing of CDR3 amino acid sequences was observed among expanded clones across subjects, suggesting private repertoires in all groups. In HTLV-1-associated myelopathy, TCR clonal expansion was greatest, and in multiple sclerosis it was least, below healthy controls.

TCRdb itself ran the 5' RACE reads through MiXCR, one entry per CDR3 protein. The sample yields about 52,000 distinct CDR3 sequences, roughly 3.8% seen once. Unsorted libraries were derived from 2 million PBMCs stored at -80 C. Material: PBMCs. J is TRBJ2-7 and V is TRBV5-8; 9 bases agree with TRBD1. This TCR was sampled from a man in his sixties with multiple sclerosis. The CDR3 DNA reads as TGTGCCAGCAGCCCCCCCGGGACAGGGTCCTACGAGCAGTACTTC. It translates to CASSPPGTGSYEQYF.